This entry lists 28 T cell receptor beta chains sequenced from one sample in a study of early T cells in non-severe SARS-CoV-2 infection. TCRdb re-derived calls from the 5' RACE reads in MiXCR, one entry per CDR3 protein. The sample comprises some 82,000 distinct CDR3 sequences, roughly 12% of which are singletons, and roughly 3% rests with the top ten. What was sequenced was whole blood. These receptors originate from an adult who was a healthcare worker with PCR-confirmed SARS-CoV-2 infection or an uninfected control (not recorded which).

Many counts were recorded for this clonotype. The rearrangement joins TRBV29-1 to TRBJ2-3; 8 nucleotides line up with TRBD2. The CDR3 is made up of 14 amino acids. CDR1 is SQVTM, CDR2 ANQGSEA, per germline. The chain's CDR3 is CSLGGGAGTDTQYF. CDR3 bases: TGCAGTCTCGGGGGGGGCGCTGGCACAGATACGCAGTATTTT.

The V and J genes are TRBV6-2 or TRBV6-3 and TRBJ1-1; TRBD1 matches at 9 bases. The germline V gene encodes CDR1 MNHEY and CDR2 SVGEGT. This CDR3 region has 16 residues. J lost 1 base, V lost 6 bases, and 9 bases had no gene match. CDR3 nucleotides: TGTGCCAGCAGGACACAGGGGGCCTTAGCGAACACTGAAGCTTTCTTT. The encoded protein is CASRTQGALANTEAFF.

This clonotype was recorded many times. The chain employs TRBV29-1 and TRBJ1-1; tentative D call: TRBD1 (5 bases). Trimming cost V 7 bases and J 0 bases, with 12 bases left between them. Germline loops: CDR1 SQVTM, CDR2 ANQGSEA. There are 13 residues in the CDR3. In DNA form, the CDR3 reads TGCAGCGCGGGGCCCAGGTTGAACACTGAAGCTTTCTTT. It yields the protein CSAGPRLNTEAFF.

This chain uses TRBV6-5 with TRBJ1-4, with unresolved D. This CDR3 is built from 14 residues. Germline-derived CDR1 and CDR2 are MNHEY and SVGAGI. Trimming left V 2 bases short and J 9 bases short, with 13 bases between. CDR3 region: CASSYLRHEKKLFF. The CDR3 DNA reads TGTGCCAGCAGTTACCTCAGACATGAGAAAAAACTGTTTTTT.

This clonotype showed up just a few times. The CDR3 region is CATSDNSGSAKNIQYF. CDR3 bases: TGTGCCACCAGTGATAATAGCGGGAGCGCCAAAAACATTCAGTACTTC. The chain combines TRBV24-1 with TRBJ2-4, with TRBD2 identical over 9 bases. V dropped 3 bases and J dropped 1; count of bases not matched to a gene: 3. The CDR3 loop spans 16 amino acids. Germline-derived CDR1 and CDR2 are KGHDR and SFDVKD.

This clonotype was found many times. The chain carries TRBV2 and TRBJ2-1, with 7 positions matching TRBD2. The V gene end was trimmed by 1 base and the J gene end by 6 bases; junction bases not matched to a gene: 9. The germline V gene has CDR1 SNHLY and CDR2 FYNNEI. The CDR3 has 16 residues. CDR3 nucleotides: TGTGCCAGCAGTGAAGAAAAGGTGTGGGGGGGCAATGAGCAGTTCTTC. As protein: CASSEEKVWGGNEQFF.

This clonotype was recorded at least ten times. This rearrangement joins TRBV29-1 to TRBJ2-1; D is unresolved. Germline loops: CDR1 SQVTM, CDR2 ANQGSEA. Trimming removed 8 bases at V and 7 bases at J, with 12 bases between. The CDR3 loop spans 11 amino acids. The CDR3 loop is CSPRTGNEQFF. The CDR3 bases are TGCAGCCCGAGGACCGGGAATGAGCAGTTCTTC.

This clonotype has ten or more counts. The gene calls are TRBV5-1 and TRBJ1-6; D might be TRBD1 (6 bases). Trimming stripped 4 bases from V and 3 bases from J, with 14 bases between. The germline V gene encodes CDR1 SGHRS and CDR2 YFSETQ. This CDR3 contains 16 residues. CDR3 coding DNA: TGCGCCAGCAGCATACAGGGCGTCCGCTATAATTCACCCCTCCACTTT. It is translated as CASSIQGVRYNSPLHF.

This clonotype was seen ten or more times. A read error may account for a junction end that differs from germline. CDR3 protein: CASSSGRNRPQHF. The CDR3 DNA follows: TGTGCCAGCAGTTCGGGCCGAAATCGGCCCCAGCATTTT. The rearrangement uses TRBV6-5 and TRBJ1-5, with unresolved D. In germline, CDR1 is MNHEY, CDR2 SVGAGI. The CDR3 is made up of 13 amino acids.

The V call is TRBV5-1, the J call TRBJ2-3; the D call may be TRBD1 or TRBD2 (6 bases each). CDR3 size: 13 residues. Germline V lookup: CDR1 SGHRS, CDR2 YFSETQ. V shed 3 bases and J shed 6 bases, with 11 bases lying between them. Here the CDR3 reads CASSSVGGDTQYF. The CDR3 region has the DNA TGCGCCAGCAGCTCGGTCGGGGGCGATACGCAGTATTTT. Full variable domain (missing parts from reference TRBV5-1 and TRBJ2-3): KAGVTQTPRYLIKTRGQQVTLSCSPISGHRSVSWYQQTPGQGLQFLFEYFSETQRNKGNFPGRFSGRQFSNSRSEMNVSTLELGDSALYLCASSSVGGDTQYFGPGTRLTVL.

There are a few counts of this clonotype. The rearrangement uses TRBV24-1 and TRBJ2-5; 9 bases align to TRBD2. Germline V CDR1 and CDR2: KGHDR, SFDVKD. CDR3 length: 13 residues. The J segment lost 3 bases and the V segment lost 6 bases, leaving 1 base of the junction unmatched. The CDR3 protein is CATSLAGEETQYF. The CDR3 DNA is TGTGCCACCAGTTTAGCGGGAGAAGAGACCCAGTACTTC.

This clonotype was counted ten times or more. The rearrangement links TRBV11-2 to TRBJ2-5, with D perhaps matching TRBD2 (7 bases). CDR1 and CDR2 (germline): SGHAT, FQNNGV. The CDR3 covers 14 residues. The V and J ends lost 6 bases and 3 bases respectively, with 14 bases between them. The CDR3 nucleotides are TGTGCCAGCAGTATAAGGGGGGGAGAAGAGACCCAGTACTTC. Translation gives CASSIRGGEETQYF.

The chain carries TRBV10-3 and TRBJ1-1; TRBD1 agrees at 8 bases. After removal of 5 bases from V and 5 bases from J, the junction contained 4 bases not matched to a gene. This CDR3 region has 13 residues. Germline V gene lookup returns CDR1 ENHRY and CDR2 SYGVKD. This CDR3 reads CAISTGGRTEAFF. CDR3 bases: TGTGCCATCAGTACAGGGGGACGAACTGAAGCTTTCTTT.

This clonotype was seen more than once but under ten times. V usage is TRBV7-9 and J usage is TRBJ1-3, with D perhaps TRBD1 (5 bases). The CDR3 length is 13 residues. Germline V gene lookup returns CDR1 SEHNR and CDR2 FQNEAQ (reference sequence). Trimming took off 10 bases at V and 0 bases at J, with 10 bases between the two ends. The CDR3 region is CATWGSSGNTIYF. The DNA of the CDR3 is TGTGCCACGTGGGGCAGCTCTGGAAACACCATATATTTT.

This clonotype turned up a few times. The J gene is TRBJ1-1, the V gene TRBV12-3 or TRBV12-4; D is perhaps TRBD1 (5 bases). This CDR3 has 12 residues. The V end lost 7 bases, the J end lost 8 bases, and 14 bases lay between the germline ends. CDR3 coding DNA: TGTGCCAGCATCATGCGGGGCGTGGAAGCTTTCTTT. Its protein product is CASIMRGVEAFF.

The gene calls are TRBV29-1 and TRBJ2-3, with a possible D match to TRBD2 (6 bases). The V end was cut by 7 bases, the J end by 7 bases, with 21 bases between. CDR3 length: 14 amino acids. Germline CDR1 is SQVTM and CDR2 is ANQGSEA. Here the CDR3 DNA reads TGCAGCGCCCTGGAGGGAGCCCTCTCTTATACGCAGTATTTT. It is translated as CSALEGALSYTQYF.

The chain is built from TRBV6-1 and TRBJ2-5; D unresolved. Germline V gene data show CDR1 as MNHNS and CDR2 as SASEGT. The CDR3 sequence is 13 residues long. The V and J ends lost 7 bases and 5 bases respectively, with 14 bases between them. The CDR3 region has the DNA TGTGCCAGCACCAGAACCCTCGCGGAGACCCAGTACTTC. This codes for CASTRTLAETQYF.

The sample holds a few counts of this clonotype. The chain links TRBV14 to TRBJ2-1, with 9 nucleotides matching TRBD2. After removal of 1 base from V and 9 bases from J, the junction contained 10 bases not matched to a gene. The germline CDR1 and CDR2 sequences are SGHDN and FVKESK. This CDR3 has 16 residues. The CDR3 is CASSQAPGTSTFEQFF. The CDR3 DNA sequence: TGTGCCAGCAGCCAAGCCCCCGGGACTAGCACTTTTGAGCAGTTCTTC.

This clonotype was counted ten times or more. V is TRBV20-1 and J is TRBJ2-3, with 9 bases lining up with TRBD2. Looked up from germline, CDR1 is DFQATT and CDR2 is SNEGSKA (reference sequence). Trimming removed 3 bases from V and 3 bases from J; junction bases left unmatched: 10. The CDR3 extends over 16 amino acids. CDR3 in amino acids: CSASLQRGEGTDTQYF. The CDR3 DNA sequence: TGCAGTGCTAGCCTCCAGCGGGGGGAGGGAACAGATACGCAGTATTTT.

The chain combines TRBV20-1 with TRBJ2-7; 8 bases map to TRBD2. This CDR3 is built from 16 residues. Trimming took 0 bases from V and 6 from J; bases not matched to a gene: 13. Looked up from germline, CDR1 is DFQATT and CDR2 is SNEGSKA (reference sequence). CDR3 bases: TGCAGTGCTAGAGATGTCCGGGAGGGCGGGGGCCGCGAGCAGTACTTC. Encoded protein: CSARDVREGGGREQYF.

The J gene is TRBJ2-7, the V gene TRBV20-1, with D perhaps being TRBD1 or TRBD2 (5 bases each). CDR1 and CDR2 from the germline V gene are DFQATT and SNEGSKA (reference sequence). Trimming took 4 bases from V and 2 from J, leaving 15 bases between them. The CDR3 consists of 14 residues. The CDR3 bases are TGCAGTGCTATACGCCCCCGAGGGGCCTACGAGCAGTACTTC. Translated: CSAIRPRGAYEQYF.

DNA of the CDR3: TGTGCCAGCAGCCAAGAACTACGCCAGCCCGGGGGGAATGAGCAGTTCTTC. The encoded protein is CASSQELRQPGGNEQFF. The gene calls are TRBV4-2 and TRBJ2-1, with 7 bases lining up with TRBD2. The trim removed 0 bases at V and 7 bases at J, leaving 12 bases unmatched. The CDR3 is made up of 17 amino acids. CDR1 is LGHNA, CDR2 YNFKEQ, per germline.

A few counts support this clonotype. The rearrangement uses TRBV7-9 and TRBJ2-7; no reliable D call. Germline V gene data show CDR1 as SEHNR and CDR2 as FQNEAQ (reference sequence). Trimming stripped 5 bases from V and 0 bases from J, with 5 bases between. The CDR3 extends over 12 amino acids. The CDR3 spells CASSRPSYEQYF. The DNA of the CDR3 is TGTGCCAGCAGCCGACCCTCCTACGAGCAGTACTTC.

This chain joins TRBV9 and TRBJ2-1; D is ambiguous. With 3 bases removed from V and 3 bases from J, the gap between germline ends came to 16 bases. CDR1 is SGDLS and CDR2 is YYNGEE in the germline V gene. The CDR3 contains 16 residues. CDR3 region: CASSAKRGPLYNEQFF. CDR3 sequence (DNA): TGTGCCAGCAGCGCGAAGCGTGGCCCCCTCTACAATGAGCAGTTCTTC.

V and J are TRBV3-1 and TRBJ1-6, with 7 bases lining up with TRBD1. CDR3 length equals 15 residues. V lost 1 base, J lost 7 bases, and 4 bases stayed unmatched. Looked up from germline, CDR1 is LGHDT and CDR2 is YNNKEL (reference sequence). CDR3 loop: CASSQGAGGNSPLHF. The CDR3 DNA is TGTGCCAGCAGCCAAGGGGCAGGGGGGAATTCACCCCTCCACTTT. Full variable domain (missing parts from reference TRBV3-1 and TRBJ1-6): DTAVSQTPKYLVTQMGNDKSIKCEQNLGHDTMYWYKQDSKKFLKIMFSYNNKELIINETVPNRFSPKSPDKAHLNLHINSLELGDSAVYFCASSQGAGGNSPLHFGNGTRLTVT.

This clonotype was seen a few times. V gene TRBV6-5 combines with J gene TRBJ2-2; 8 positions match TRBD2. The junction had 6 bases not matched to a gene; V was cut back by 6 bases and J by 0 bases. From germline, CDR1 is MNHEY and CDR2 SVGAGI. The CDR3 is 16 amino acids. CDR3 protein: CASSRTSGANTGELFF. CDR3 DNA sequence: TGTGCCAGCAGCAGAACTAGCGGCGCGAACACCGGGGAGCTGTTTTTT.

This clonotype was picked up many times. V is TRBV5-1 and J is TRBJ2-3; TRBD1 aligns across 7 bases. The CDR3 is made up of 14 amino acids. The V and J ends lost 4 bases and 2 bases, in that order; junction bases with no gene match: 4. Germline V gene data show CDR1 as SGHRS and CDR2 as YFSETQ. The CDR3 loop is CASSVTGDTDTQYF. DNA for the CDR3: TGCGCCAGCAGCGTTACAGGGGACACAGATACGCAGTATTTT. The full variable domain, completed using reference TRBV5-1 and TRBJ2-3, is KAGVTQTPRYLIKTRGQQVTLSCSPISGHRSVSWYQQTPGQGLQFLFEYFSETQRNKGNFPGRFSGRQFSNSRSEMNVSTLELGDSALYLCASSVTGDTDTQYFGPGTRLTVL.

At least ten counts were recorded for this clonotype. The V call is TRBV5-1, the J call TRBJ2-7; possibly TRBD1 for D (6 bases). The CDR3 loop spans 15 amino acids. CDR1 SGHRS and CDR2 YFSETQ come from the germline V gene. The V end lost 3 bases, the J end lost 1 base, and 14 bases lay between the germline ends. CDR3: CASSSGTTKSYEQYF. CDR3 bases: TGCGCCAGCAGCTCCGGGACAACGAAATCCTACGAGCAGTACTTC. The variable domain in full, with the rest retrieved from reference TRBV5-1 and TRBJ2-7, is KAGVTQTPRYLIKTRGQQVTLSCSPISGHRSVSWYQQTPGQGLQFLFEYFSETQRNKGNFPGRFSGRQFSNSRSEMNVSTLELGDSALYLCASSSGTTKSYEQYFGPGTRLTVT.